The clone carrying this TCR beta chain was picked up many times. Its specificity is not known. Amplification by 5'RACE using constant-segment primers produced TCR alpha and TCR beta cDNA libraries that carried sample barcodes and UMIs. TCRdb used MiXCR to reprocess the 5' RACE reads, holding one entry per CDR3 protein. The repertoire has about 560,000 distinct CDR3 sequences, approximately 15% of them found once; the top ten carry about 8.1%. The data were obtained in a study of T-cell memory formation after mild COVID-19. Study observations and caveats: The pre-infection memory compartment contained some responding clones, suggesting cross-reactive memory joined. Clones contracting over day 15 to 85 were CD4/CD8 balanced, with later expanders leaning CD4+. CD4+ contracting clones lay mainly in CM and EM, CD8+ ones in EMRA.

CDR3 length equals 16 residues. Germline assignment: CDR1 SEHNR and CDR2 FQNEAQ (reference sequence). V gave up 5 bases and J gave up 4 bases; unmatched junction bases: 10. Specimen: PBMCs or a T cell subset sorted from them (not recorded which). This sequence originates from an adult woman who had mild COVID-19 (a few samples of this study predate the infection). Cell type and time point are not known. The chain recombines TRBV7-9 with TRBJ2-2, with TRBD2 identical over 7 bases. CDR3 DNA: TGTGCCAGCAGCGACCCTCGCGGGGGACTCACCGGGGAGCTGTTTTTT. Its protein is CASSDPRGGLTGELFF.